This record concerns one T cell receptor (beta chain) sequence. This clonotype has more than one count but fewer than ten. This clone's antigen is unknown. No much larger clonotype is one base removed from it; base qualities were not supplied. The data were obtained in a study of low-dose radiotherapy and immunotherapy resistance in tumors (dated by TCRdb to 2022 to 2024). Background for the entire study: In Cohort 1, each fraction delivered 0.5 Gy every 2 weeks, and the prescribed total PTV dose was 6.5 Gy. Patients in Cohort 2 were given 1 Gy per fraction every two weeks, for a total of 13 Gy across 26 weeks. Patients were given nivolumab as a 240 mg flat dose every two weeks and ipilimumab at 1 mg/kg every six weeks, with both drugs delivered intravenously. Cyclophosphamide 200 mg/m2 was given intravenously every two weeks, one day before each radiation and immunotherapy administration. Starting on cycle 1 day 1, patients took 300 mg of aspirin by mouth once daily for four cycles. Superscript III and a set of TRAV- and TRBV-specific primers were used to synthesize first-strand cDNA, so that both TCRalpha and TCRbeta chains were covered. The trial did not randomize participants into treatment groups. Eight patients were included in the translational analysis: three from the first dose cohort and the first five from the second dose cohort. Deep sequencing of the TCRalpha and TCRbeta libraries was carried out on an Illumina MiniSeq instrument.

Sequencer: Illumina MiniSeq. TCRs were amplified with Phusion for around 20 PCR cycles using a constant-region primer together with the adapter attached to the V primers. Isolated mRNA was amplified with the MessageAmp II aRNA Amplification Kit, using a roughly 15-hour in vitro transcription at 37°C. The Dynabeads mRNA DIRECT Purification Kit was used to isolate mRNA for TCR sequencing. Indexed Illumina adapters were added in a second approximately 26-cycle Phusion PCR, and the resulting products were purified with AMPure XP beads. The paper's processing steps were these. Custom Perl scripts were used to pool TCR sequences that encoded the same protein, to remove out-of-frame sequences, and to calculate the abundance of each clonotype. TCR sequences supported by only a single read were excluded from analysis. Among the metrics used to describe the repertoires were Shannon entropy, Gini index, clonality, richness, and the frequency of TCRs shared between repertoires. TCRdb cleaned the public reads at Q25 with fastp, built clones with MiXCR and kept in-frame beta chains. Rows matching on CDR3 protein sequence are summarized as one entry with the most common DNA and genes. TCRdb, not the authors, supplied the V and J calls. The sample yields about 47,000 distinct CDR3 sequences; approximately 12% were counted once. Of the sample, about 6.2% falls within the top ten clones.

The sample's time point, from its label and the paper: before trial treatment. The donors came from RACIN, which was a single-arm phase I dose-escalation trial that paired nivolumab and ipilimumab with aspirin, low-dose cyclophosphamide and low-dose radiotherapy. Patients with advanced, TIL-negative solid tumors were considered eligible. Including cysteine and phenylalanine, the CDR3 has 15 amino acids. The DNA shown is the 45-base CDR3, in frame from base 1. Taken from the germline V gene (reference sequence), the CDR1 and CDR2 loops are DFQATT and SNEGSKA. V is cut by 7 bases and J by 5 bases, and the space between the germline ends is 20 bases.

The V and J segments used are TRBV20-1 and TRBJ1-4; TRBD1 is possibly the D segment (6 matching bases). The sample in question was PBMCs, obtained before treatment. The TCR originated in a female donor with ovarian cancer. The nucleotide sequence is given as TGCAGTGTTACCAAGGGGGTCTCGAAAAATGAAAAACTGTTTTTT. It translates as CSVTKGVSKNEKLFF.